The 26 T cell receptor beta chains below were found in one sample sequenced in a study of metastatic and nonmetastatic thyroid tumors. Each patient went into thyroid surgery without having received any treatment. TCRdb reprocessed the PCR reads via MiXCR. The sample includes tens of thousands of clones, about 13% seen only once; the top ten take 11%. Sequences were obtained from blood. The receptors come from a female donor with papillary thyroid cancer or a benign thyroid nodule (not recorded which). Some clones in this sample may be carry-over from other donors' samples.

In its sample, this clone is medium-sized (0.01 to 0.1%). This chain uses TRBV28 with TRBJ1-4, with D tentatively TRBD1 (5 bases). The V end lost 5 bases, the J end lost 2 bases, and 15 bases lay between the germline ends. CDR3 length: 16 amino acids. Germline CDR1 is MDHEN and CDR2 is SYDVKM. The CDR3 spells CASSPLPGATNEKLFF. CDR3 nucleotide sequence: TGTGCCAGCAGTCCCTTGCCCGGGGCTACTAATGAAAAACTGTTTTTT.

This sequence joins TRBV6-2 or TRBV6-3 and TRBJ2-3; 9 nucleotides match TRBD1. CDR3 length: 16 amino acids. Germline CDR1 reads MNHEY; CDR2 reads SVGEGT. Trimming cost V 6 bases and J 3 bases; bases outside gene matches: 10. The CDR3 region is CASRTRGTGLTDTQYF. The CDR3 bases are TGTGCCAGCAGGACACGAGGGACAGGGCTTACAGATACGCAGTATTTT.

This clone has ten or more counts. The gene calls are TRBV28 and TRBJ1-2, with a tentative D call TRBD1 (6 bases). V was cut by 3 bases and J by 3 bases, with 8 bases left in between. This CDR3 is 13 amino acids long. In germline, CDR1 is MDHEN, CDR2 SYDVKM. This CDR3 reads CASSFGQHYGYTF. The DNA of the CDR3 is TGTGCCAGCAGTTTTGGACAGCACTATGGCTACACCTTC.

This clone was recorded at least ten times. V gene TRBV7-3 combines with J gene TRBJ2-6; D not resolved. Trimming cost V 5 bases and J 4 bases, with 6 bases left between them. The germline V gene encodes CDR1 SGHTA and CDR2 FQGTGA. The CDR3 is 13 residues long. CDR3 in amino acids: CASSNRGANVLTF. The CDR3 DNA reads TGTGCCAGCAGCAACCGGGGGGCCAACGTCCTGACTTTC.

This clone was detected many times. The rearrangement joins TRBV6-2 or TRBV6-3 to TRBJ2-6, with 11 bases that match TRBD1. The CDR3 loop spans 17 amino acids. Trimming removed 6 bases from V and 2 bases from J; junction bases left unmatched: 6. The germline V gene encodes CDR1 MNHEY and CDR2 SVGEGT. The CDR3 spells CASRKPGQGAGANVLTF. The CDR3 nucleotides are TGTGCCAGCAGGAAACCGGGACAGGGGGCTGGGGCCAACGTCCTGACTTTC.

This clone was observed a handful of times. CDR3 coding DNA: TGTGCCACCCCCCCCCCAGGGACCCAGTACTTC. Translating gives CATPPPGTQYF. The rearrangement links TRBV27 to TRBJ2-5; D gene uncertain. Germline-derived CDR1 and CDR2 are MNHEY and SMNVEV (reference sequence). The V end lost 10 bases, the J end lost 7 bases, and 13 bases lay between the germline ends. The CDR3 loop spans 11 amino acids.

This clone was detected ten times or more. The chain recombines TRBV9 with TRBJ2-7; 7 bases are shared with TRBD1. From germline, CDR1 is SGDLS and CDR2 YYNGEE. The CDR3 consists of 13 residues. J was trimmed by 6 bases and V by 4 bases; bases with no gene match: 7. The CDR3 DNA reads as TGTGCCAGCAGCCCCCGACAGGGCACCGAGCAGTACTTC. Translated: CASSPRQGTEQYF.

Ten or more counts support this clone. This chain uses TRBV2 with TRBJ2-3; 14 bases agree with TRBD2. The CDR3 consists of 15 residues. The trim removed 8 bases at V and 5 bases at J, leaving 6 bases unmatched. Germline-derived CDR1 and CDR2 are SNHLY and FYNNEI. The CDR3 DNA reads TGTGCCAGCGGGGACGGACTAGCGGGAGGAGATACGCAGTATTTT. As protein: CASGDGLAGGDTQYF.

As for this clone: With a much larger clone just one base away, this may be a read error. At the DNA level, this CDR3 is encoded by other sequences in the same sample as well. The chain uses TRBV19 and TRBJ1-5; D is perhaps TRBD1 (6 bases). V was cut by 9 bases and J by 2 bases, with 23 bases left in between. CDR1 is LNHDA, CDR2 SQIVND, per germline (reference sequence). CDR3 size: 17 residues. As DNA, the CDR3 is TGTGCCAGCGCCGCCGCTCCACAGGGTGTTGGCAATCAGCCCCAGCATTTT. It codes for CASAAAPQGVGNQPQHF.

This clone appeared many times. A much larger clone lies a single base off, so this may be a read error. The chain recombines TRBV2 with TRBJ2-7; possible D gene TRBD1, 5 bases. The V gene's germline CDR1 is SNHLY and CDR2 FYNNEI. V lost 2 bases, J lost 5 bases, and 13 bases lay in between. The CDR3 length is 14 residues. DNA of the CDR3: TGTGCCAGCAGTGAATTGCAGGGTGGCCACGAGCAGTACTTC. This codes for CASSELQGGHEQYF.

The J gene is TRBJ2-3, the V gene TRBV9, with 8 bases lining up with TRBD1. CDR3 length: 15 amino acids. The germline CDR1 and CDR2 sequences are SGDLS and YYNGEE. The ends lost 0 bases at V and 3 bases at J; junction bases unmatched: 3. CDR3 nucleotide sequence: TGTGCCAGCAGCGTAGTGGACAGGGATACAGATACGCAGTATTTT. Its protein is CASSVVDRDTDTQYF.

This clone was seen repeatedly, ten times or more. The chain couples TRBV5-6 to TRBJ2-7; TRBD2 matches at 7 bases. The ends lost 4 bases at V and 6 bases at J; junction bases unmatched: 16. Germline lookup yields CDR1 SGHDT and CDR2 YYEEEE. The CDR3 runs to 16 residues. CDR3 nucleotide sequence: TGTGCCAGCAGCCACCCTAGCGGAACACCCCCGGGCGAGCAGTACTTC. This encodes CASSHPSGTPPGEQYF.

This clone has at least ten counts. This may arise from a read error, as a much more abundant clone is one base away. V usage is TRBV6-1 and J usage is TRBJ2-3; no definite D call. This CDR3 region has 13 residues. CDR1 is MNHNS and CDR2 is SASEGT in the germline V gene. The CDR3 DNA sequence: TGTGCCAGCAATAGTCAGTTCACAGATGCGCAGTATTTT. Translating gives CASNSQFTDAQYF.

This clone was observed many times. V is TRBV19 and J is TRBJ2-1; D is perhaps TRBD2 (5 bases). V gave up 7 bases and J gave up 8 bases, with 9 bases separating them. This CDR3 is built from 11 residues. Germline-derived CDR1 and CDR2 are LNHDA and SQIVND (reference sequence). The chain's CDR3 is CASMGRYEQFF. The DNA of the CDR3 is TGTGCCAGTATGGGGAGATATGAGCAGTTCTTC.

This clone occurred many times. The rearrangement uses TRBV11-2 and TRBJ1-6; D is unresolved. Per the germline V gene, CDR1 is SGHAT and CDR2 is FQNNGV. The CDR3 consists of 16 residues. Trimming removed 0 bases from V and 0 bases from J, with 6 bases in between. The CDR3 loop is CASSLDVSSYNSPLHF. The DNA of the CDR3 is TGTGCCAGCAGCTTAGATGTGAGCTCCTATAATTCACCCCTCCACTTT.

J is TRBJ1-6 and V is TRBV11-2, with D possibly matching TRBD1 (5 bases). V shed 4 bases and J shed 8 bases, with 18 bases lying between them. This CDR3 region has 16 residues. Per germline, CDR1 SGHAT and CDR2 FQNNGV. In DNA, the CDR3 is TGTGCCAGCAGCTCAGGGTCGGGGTTGTGGGATTCACCCCTCCACTTT. It translates to CASSSGSGLWDSPLHF.

This clone showed up many times. The chain carries TRBV30 and TRBJ2-1; perhaps TRBD1 as D (5 bases). The CDR3 totals 11 residues. The germline V and J ends were trimmed by 2 bases and 8 bases, with 7 bases remaining between them. Germline V gene sequence: CDR1 GTSNPN, CDR2 SVGIG (reference sequence). CDR3 DNA: TGTGCCTGGAGTAGGGGCTATGAGCAGTTCTTC. It is translated as CAWSRGYEQFF. The full variable domain, in which reference TRBV30 and TRBJ2-1 provide the parts outside the CDR3, is SQTIHQWPATLVQPVGSPLSLECTVEGTSNPNLYWYRQAAGRGLQLLFYSVGIGQISSEVPQNLSASRPQDRQFILSSKKLLLSDSGFYLCAWSRGYEQFFGPGTRLTVL.

This clone has at least ten counts. The chain couples TRBV4-2 to TRBJ1-6; D is perhaps TRBD1 (5 bases). CDR1 is LGHNA and CDR2 is YNFKEQ in the germline V gene. The CDR3 has 15 residues. The V gene lost 0 bases and the J gene lost 8 bases, with 11 bases spanning the gap. CDR3 region: CASSQEGTADSPLHF. The CDR3 DNA reads TGTGCCAGCAGCCAAGAGGGGACCGCCGATTCACCCCTCCACTTT.

This clone occurred many times. The J gene is TRBJ2-3, the V gene TRBV2; possible D gene TRBD1, 6 bases. V was clipped by 0 bases and J by 2 bases, with 12 bases between them. This CDR3 has 16 residues. The germline gives CDR1 SNHLY, CDR2 FYNNEI. The CDR3 DNA sequence: TGTGCCAGCAGTGAAGCTCCGGGACAATTCACAGATACGCAGTATTTT. This gives the protein CASSEAPGQFTDTQYF.

This clone has a count of ten or more. This chain uses TRBV6-2 or TRBV6-3 with TRBJ1-4; weak D call: TRBD1 (5 bases). CDR1 and CDR2 (germline): MNHEY, SVGEGT. This CDR3 comprises 17 residues. The V end lost 6 bases, the J end lost 8 bases, and 25 bases lay between the germline ends. The CDR3 here is CASSHPQHRRPGEKLFF. The CDR3 nucleotides read TGTGCCAGCAGCCATCCCCAACACAGGCGCCCCGGAGAAAAACTGTTTTTT.

Many counts were recorded for this clone. This rearrangement joins TRBV5-1 to TRBJ1-6; D ambiguous. The CDR3 consists of 16 residues. Germline CDR1 SGHRS, CDR2 YFSETQ. V gave up 2 bases and J gave up 9 bases, with 18 bases separating them. CDR3 amino acids: CASSLLGPGAASPLHF. The CDR3 DNA reads as TGCGCCAGCAGCTTACTCGGGCCAGGCGCGGCTTCACCCCTCCACTTT.

The table lists this clone with many counts. This chain links TRBV12-3 or TRBV12-4 with TRBJ2-1, with 7 bases identical to TRBD1. Trimming at V came to 5 bases and at J to 8 bases, leaving 6 bases not matched to a gene. This CDR3 contains 13 residues. CDR3 nucleotides: TGTGCCAGCAGTCTTGGACAGGCTGATGAGCAGTTCTTC. As protein: CASSLGQADEQFF.

This clone was detected many times. The chain couples TRBV4-3 to TRBJ1-2; 8 nucleotides line up with TRBD1. The V segment lost 4 bases and the J segment 7 bases; nucleotides outside the gene matches: 11. The CDR3 spans 15 residues. Germline V lookup: CDR1 LGHNA, CDR2 YSLEER. CDR3 amino acids: CASSPSLTGVGGYTF. The CDR3 DNA is TGCGCCAGCAGCCCGAGTCTGACAGGGGTGGGTGGCTACACCTTC.

This clone was observed many times. The chain employs TRBV6-4 and TRBJ2-6; no reliable D call. Trimming cost V 4 bases and J 0 bases, with 10 bases left between them. The germline CDR1 and CDR2 sequences are MRHNA and SNTAGT. The CDR3 extends over 16 amino acids. This CDR3 is CASSAGLNSGANVLTF. CDR3 in DNA: TGTGCCAGCAGTGCGGGCCTTAACTCTGGGGCCAACGTCCTGACTTTC.

This clone has a count of ten or more. V gene TRBV7-8 combines with J gene TRBJ1-2, with a weak D call TRBD1 (6 bases). The germline CDR1 and CDR2 sequences are SGHVS and FQNEAQ. Deletions cut 2 bases from V and 7 bases from J, with 17 bases between. The CDR3 has 15 residues. The CDR3 loop reads CASSLLQGPSSGYTF. CDR3 nucleotides: TGTGCCAGCAGCTTACTACAGGGACCTTCGAGTGGCTACACCTTC.

In its sample, this clone was seen a few times. This sequence may be a read error, since a much larger clone differs from it by one base. The V and J genes are TRBV28 and TRBJ2-4, with D perhaps matching TRBD1 (5 bases). Germline loops: CDR1 MDHEN, CDR2 SYDVKM. Deletions cut 4 bases from V and 0 bases from J, with 10 bases between. The CDR3 length is 15 residues. CDR3 DNA sequence: TGTGCCAGCAGTTATCAGGGATTAGCCAAAAACATTCAGTACTTC. The encoded protein is CASSYQGLAKNIQYF. Full variable domain (rest looked up from reference TRBV28 and TRBJ2-4): DVKVTQSSRYLVKRTGEKVFLECVQDMDHENMFWYRQDPGLGLRLIYFSYDVKMKEKGDIPEGYSVSREKKERFSLILESASTNQTSMYLCASSYQGLAKNIQYFGAGTRLSVL.